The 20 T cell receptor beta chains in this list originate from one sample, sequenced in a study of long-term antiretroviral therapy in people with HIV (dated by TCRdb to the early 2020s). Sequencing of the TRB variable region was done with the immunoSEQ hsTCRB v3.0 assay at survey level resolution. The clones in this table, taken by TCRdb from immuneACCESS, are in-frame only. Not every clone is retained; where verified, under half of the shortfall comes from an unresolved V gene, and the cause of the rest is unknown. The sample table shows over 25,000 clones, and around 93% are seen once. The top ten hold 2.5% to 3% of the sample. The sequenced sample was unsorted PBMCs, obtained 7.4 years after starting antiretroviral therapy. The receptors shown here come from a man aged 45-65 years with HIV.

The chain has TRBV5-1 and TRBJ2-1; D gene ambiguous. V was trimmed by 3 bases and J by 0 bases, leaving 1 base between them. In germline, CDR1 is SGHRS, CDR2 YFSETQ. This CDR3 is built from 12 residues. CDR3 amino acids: CASSYSYNEQFF. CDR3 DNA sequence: TGCGCCAGCAGCTACTCCTACAATGAGCAGTTCTTC.

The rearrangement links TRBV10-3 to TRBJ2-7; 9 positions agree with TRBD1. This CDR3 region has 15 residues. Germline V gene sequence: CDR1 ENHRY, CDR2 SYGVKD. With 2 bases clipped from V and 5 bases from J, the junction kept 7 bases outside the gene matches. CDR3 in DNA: TGTGCCATCAGTGAGGCCGGGACAGGGAATCACGAGCAGTACTTC. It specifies CAISEAGTGNHEQYF.

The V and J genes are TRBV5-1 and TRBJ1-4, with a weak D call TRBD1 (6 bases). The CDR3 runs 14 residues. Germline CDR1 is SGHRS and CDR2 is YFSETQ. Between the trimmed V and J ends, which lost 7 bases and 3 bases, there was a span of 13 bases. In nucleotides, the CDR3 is TGCGCCAGCCGCGGGGGGGCGGCTAATGAAAAACTGTTTTTT. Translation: CASRGGAANEKLFF.

In DNA, the CDR3 is TGTGCCAGCAGCGTAGTCGGAGGGCCTAGCGGGGGGTACAATGAGCAGTTCTTC. Its protein is CASSVVGGPSGGYNEQFF. V usage is TRBV9 and J usage is TRBJ2-1, with TRBD2 matching over 11 bases. Trimming took 0 bases from V and 4 from J; bases not matched to a gene: 9. Per the germline V gene, CDR1 is SGDLS and CDR2 is YYNGEE. The CDR3 is made up of 18 amino acids.

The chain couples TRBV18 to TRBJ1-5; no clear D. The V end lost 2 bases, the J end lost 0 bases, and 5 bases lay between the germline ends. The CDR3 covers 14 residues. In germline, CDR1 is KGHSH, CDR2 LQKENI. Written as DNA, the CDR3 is TGTGCCAGCTCACCAGGGATTAGCAATCAGCCCCAGCATTTT. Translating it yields CASSPGISNQPQHF. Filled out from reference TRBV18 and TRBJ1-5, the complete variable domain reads NAGVMQNPRHLVRRRGQEARLRCSPMKGHSHVYWYRQLPEEGLKFMVYLQKENIIDESGMPKERFSAEFPKEGPSILRIQQVVRGDSAAYFCASSPGISNQPQHFGDGTRLSIL.

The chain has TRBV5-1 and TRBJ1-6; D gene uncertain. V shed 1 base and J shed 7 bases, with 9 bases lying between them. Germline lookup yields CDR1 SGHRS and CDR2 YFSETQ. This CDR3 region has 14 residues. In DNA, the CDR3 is TGCGCCAGCAGCTTGCGGGCAGGAAATTCACCCCTCCACTTT. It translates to CASSLRAGNSPLHF. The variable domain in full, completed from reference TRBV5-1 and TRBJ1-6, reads KAGVTQTPRYLIKTRGQQVTLSCSPISGHRSVSWYQQTPGQGLQFLFEYFSETQRNKGNFPGRFSGRQFSNSRSEMNVSTLELGDSALYLCASSLRAGNSPLHFGNGTRLTVT.

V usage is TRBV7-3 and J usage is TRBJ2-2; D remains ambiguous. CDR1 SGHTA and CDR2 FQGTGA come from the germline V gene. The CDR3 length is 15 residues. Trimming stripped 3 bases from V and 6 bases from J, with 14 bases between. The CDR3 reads CASSFAGPSPGELFF. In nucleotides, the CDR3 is TGTGCCAGCAGCTTCGCCGGGCCCAGTCCCGGGGAGCTGTTTTTT.

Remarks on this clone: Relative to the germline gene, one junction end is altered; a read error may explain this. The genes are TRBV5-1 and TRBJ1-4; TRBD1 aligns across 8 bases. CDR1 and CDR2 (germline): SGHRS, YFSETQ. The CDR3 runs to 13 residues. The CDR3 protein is CASSLEWGGQVVF. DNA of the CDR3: TGCGCCAGCAGCTTGGAGTGGGGGGGACAGGTTGTTTTT.

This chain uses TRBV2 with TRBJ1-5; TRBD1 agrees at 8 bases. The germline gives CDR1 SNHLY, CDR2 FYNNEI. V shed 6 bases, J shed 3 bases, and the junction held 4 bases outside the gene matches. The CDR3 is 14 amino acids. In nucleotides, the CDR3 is TGTGCCAGCAGCTTGGGACAGGACAATCAGCCCCAGCATTTT. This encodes CASSLGQDNQPQHF.

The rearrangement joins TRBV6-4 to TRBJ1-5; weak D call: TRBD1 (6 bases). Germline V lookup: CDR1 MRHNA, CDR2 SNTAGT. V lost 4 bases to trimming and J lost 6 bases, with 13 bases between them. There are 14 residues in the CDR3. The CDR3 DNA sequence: TGTGCCAGCAGTGCCAGGGAGGGGGTTCAGCCCCAGCATTTT. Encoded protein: CASSAREGVQPQHF.

CDR3 protein: CASSLDRGSGYTF. The CDR3 nucleotides are TGTGCCAGCAGCTTGGACAGGGGTTCCGGCTACACCTTC. This sequence joins TRBV5-4 and TRBJ1-2; TRBD1 agrees at 7 bases. Germline V gene data show CDR1 as SGHNT and CDR2 as YYREEE (reference sequence). The CDR3 consists of 13 residues. The V and J ends lost 0 bases and 8 bases, in that order; junction bases with no gene match: 4. Together with reference TRBV5-4 and TRBJ1-2, the CDR3 gives the full variable domain: ETGVTQSPTHLIKTRGQQVTLRCSSQSGHNTVSWYQQALGQGPQFIFQYYREEENGRGNFPPRFSGLQFPNYSSELNVNALELDDSALYLCASSLDRGSGYTFGSGTRLTVV.

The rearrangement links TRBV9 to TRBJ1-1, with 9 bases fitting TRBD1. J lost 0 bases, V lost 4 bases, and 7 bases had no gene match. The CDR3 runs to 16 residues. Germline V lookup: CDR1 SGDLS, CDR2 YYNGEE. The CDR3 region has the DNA TGTGCCAGCAGCCGAGGACAGGGGCCGTTGAACACTGAAGCTTTCTTT. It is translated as CASSRGQGPLNTEAFF.

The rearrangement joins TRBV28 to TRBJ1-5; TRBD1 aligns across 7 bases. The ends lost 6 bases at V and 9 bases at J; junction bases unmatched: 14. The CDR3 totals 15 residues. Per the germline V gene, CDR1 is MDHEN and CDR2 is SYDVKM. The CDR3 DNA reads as TGTGCCAGCAGCTCCCCGCGAGGGGGCGCGTCGCCCCAGCATTTT. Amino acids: CASSSPRGGASPQHF. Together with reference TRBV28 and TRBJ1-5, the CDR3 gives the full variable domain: DVKVTQSSRYLVKRTGEKVFLECVQDMDHENMFWYRQDPGLGLRLIYFSYDVKMKEKGDIPEGYSVSREKKERFSLILESASTNQTSMYLCASSSPRGGASPQHFGDGTRLSIL.

In DNA, the CDR3 is TGCGCCAGCAGCTTGGACAGGGTTGGCACCGGGGAGCTGTTTTTT. Protein sequence: CASSLDRVGTGELFF. The chain carries TRBV5-1 and TRBJ2-2; possible D gene TRBD1, 6 bases. Germline CDR1 SGHRS, CDR2 YFSETQ. This CDR3 has 15 amino acids. The V end was cut by 0 bases, the J end by 4 bases, with 10 bases between.

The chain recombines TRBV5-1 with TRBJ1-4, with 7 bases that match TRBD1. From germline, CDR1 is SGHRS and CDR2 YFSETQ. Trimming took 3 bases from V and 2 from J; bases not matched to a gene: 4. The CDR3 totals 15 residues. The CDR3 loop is CASSSEGATNEKLFF. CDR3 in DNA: TGCGCCAGCAGCTCGGAGGGGGCCACTAATGAAAAACTGTTTTTT.

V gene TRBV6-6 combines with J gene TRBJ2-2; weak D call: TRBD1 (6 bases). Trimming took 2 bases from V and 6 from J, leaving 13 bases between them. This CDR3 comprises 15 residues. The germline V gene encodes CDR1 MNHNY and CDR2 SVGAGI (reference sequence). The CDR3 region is CASSYGGEGAGELFF. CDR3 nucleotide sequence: TGTGCCAGCAGTTACGGGGGAGAGGGGGCCGGGGAGCTGTTTTTT.

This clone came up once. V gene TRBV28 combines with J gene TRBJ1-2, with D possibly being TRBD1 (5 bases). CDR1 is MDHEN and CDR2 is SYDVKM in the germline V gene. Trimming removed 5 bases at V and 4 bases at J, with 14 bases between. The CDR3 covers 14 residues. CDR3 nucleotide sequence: TGTGCCAGCAGTCCCAGCTACAGGTTCTATGGCTACACCTTC. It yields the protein CASSPSYRFYGYTF.

Here the CDR3 reads CASSQEGQSSYNEQFF. The CDR3 DNA follows: TGCGCCAGCAGCCAAGAGGGACAGAGCTCCTACAATGAGCAGTTCTTC. The chain uses TRBV4-3 and TRBJ2-1; TRBD1 agrees at 7 bases. The V and J ends lost 0 bases and 0 bases, in that order; junction bases with no gene match: 2. CDR1 and CDR2 from the germline V gene are LGHNA and YSLEER. This CDR3 is 16 amino acids long.

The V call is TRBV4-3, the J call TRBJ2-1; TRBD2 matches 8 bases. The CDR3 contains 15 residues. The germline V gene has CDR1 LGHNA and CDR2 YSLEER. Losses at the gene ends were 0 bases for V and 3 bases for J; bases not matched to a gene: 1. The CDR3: CASSQELAVYNEQFF. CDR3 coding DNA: TGCGCCAGCAGCCAAGAACTAGCGGTCTACAATGAGCAGTTCTTC.

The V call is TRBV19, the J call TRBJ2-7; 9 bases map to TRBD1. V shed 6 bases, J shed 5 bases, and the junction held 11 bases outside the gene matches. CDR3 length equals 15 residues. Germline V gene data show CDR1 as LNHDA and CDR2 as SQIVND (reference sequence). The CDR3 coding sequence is TGTGCCAGTAGAAAAGCGGGACAGGGTTCGCACGAGCAGTACTTC. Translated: CASRKAGQGSHEQYF.